Shown below are 4 T cell receptor beta chains from a single sample sequenced in a study of T cells in Graves' hyperthyroidism and ophthalmopathy. Researchers took RNA transcripts and amplified the TCR beta CDR3 regions from them. Initially, a first-round RT-PCR of the TCR CDR3 employed the HTBI primer set. A single record per CDR3 protein comes from TCRdb applying MiXCR to the multiplex PCR reads. This table holds about 270,000 distinct CDR3 sequences, roughly 20% found once. Sequencing was carried out using blood. The receptors were gathered from a man in his thirties or forties with Graves' ophthalmopathy.

The rearrangement joins TRBV27 to TRBJ1-6, with D unresolved. The CDR3 is 13 residues long. Trimming left V 0 bases short and J 7 bases short, with 4 bases between. Germline lookup yields CDR1 MNHEY and CDR2 SMNVEV (reference sequence). CDR3 bases: TGTGCCAGCAGTTTATCGGTGAATTCACCCCTCCACTTT. It translates to CASSLSVNSPLHF.

This sequence joins TRBV11-3 and TRBJ2-3; D perhaps matches TRBD2 (6 bases). This CDR3 has 15 amino acids. The V end lost 3 bases, the J end lost 3 bases, and 13 bases lay between the germline ends. Germline V lookup: CDR1 SGHNT, CDR2 YENEEA. CDR3: CASSFSGGKTDTQYF. The CDR3 DNA is TGTGCCAGCAGCTTTTCTGGCGGGAAAACAGATACGCAGTATTTT.

Many counts were recorded for this clonotype. The chain has TRBV30 and TRBJ2-3; D unclear. Germline lookup yields CDR1 GTSNPN and CDR2 SVGIG (reference sequence). V lost 1 base, J lost 1 base, and 6 bases lay in between. The CDR3 loop spans 13 amino acids. The CDR3 region is CAWSARGTDTQYF. CDR3 in DNA: TGTGCCTGGAGTGCTAGGGGCACAGATACGCAGTATTTT.

The genes are TRBV27 and TRBJ2-2, with D uncertain. V shed 6 bases and J shed 5 bases, with 4 bases lying between them. The germline gives CDR1 MNHEY, CDR2 SMNVEV (reference sequence). CDR3 length: 11 residues. CDR3 nucleotide sequence: TGTGCCAGCAGGATGACCGGGGAGCTGTTTTTT. This gives the protein CASRMTGELFF.